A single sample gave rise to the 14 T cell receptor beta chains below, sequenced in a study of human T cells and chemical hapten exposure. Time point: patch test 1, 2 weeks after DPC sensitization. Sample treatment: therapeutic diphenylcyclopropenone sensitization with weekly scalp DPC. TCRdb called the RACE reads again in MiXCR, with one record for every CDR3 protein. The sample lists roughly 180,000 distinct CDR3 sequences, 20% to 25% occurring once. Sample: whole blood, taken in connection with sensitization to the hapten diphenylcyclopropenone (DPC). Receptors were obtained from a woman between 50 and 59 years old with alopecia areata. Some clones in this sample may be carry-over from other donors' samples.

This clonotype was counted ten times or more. The CDR3 DNA sequence: TGTGCCAGCTCACCATTAGGTCGTGGTACAGATACGCAGTATTTT. Residues: CASSPLGRGTDTQYF. The rearrangement joins TRBV18 to TRBJ2-3; unclear D gene. The V gene's germline CDR1 is KGHSH and CDR2 LQKENI. The germline V and J ends were trimmed by 2 bases and 3 bases, with 12 bases remaining between them. This CDR3 has 15 amino acids.

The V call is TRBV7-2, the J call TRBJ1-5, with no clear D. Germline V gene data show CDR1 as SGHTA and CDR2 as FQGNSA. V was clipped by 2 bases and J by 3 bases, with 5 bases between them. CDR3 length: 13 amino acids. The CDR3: CASSLNLNQPQHF. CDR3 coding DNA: TGTGCCAGCAGCTTAAACCTCAATCAGCCCCAGCATTTT.

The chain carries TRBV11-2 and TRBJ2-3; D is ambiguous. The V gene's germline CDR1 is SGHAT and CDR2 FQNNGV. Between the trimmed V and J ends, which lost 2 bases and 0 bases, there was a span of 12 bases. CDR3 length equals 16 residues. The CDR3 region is CASSLRTTRSTDTQYF. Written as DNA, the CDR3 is TGTGCCAGCAGCTTACGAACTACAAGGAGCACAGATACGCAGTATTTT.

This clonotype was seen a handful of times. The CDR3 is CAISQQLGNEKLFF. CDR3 nucleotides: TGTGCCATCAGTCAGCAACTAGGGAATGAAAAACTGTTTTTT. J is TRBJ1-4 and V is TRBV10-3; D unclear. Trimming pared 5 bases from V and 5 bases from J, leaving 12 bases between. The CDR3 spans 14 residues. CDR1 and CDR2 (germline): ENHRY, SYGVKD.

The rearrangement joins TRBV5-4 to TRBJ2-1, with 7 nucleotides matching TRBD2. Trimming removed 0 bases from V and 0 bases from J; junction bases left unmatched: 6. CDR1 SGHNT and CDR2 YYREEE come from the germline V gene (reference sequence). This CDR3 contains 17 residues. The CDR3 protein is CASSLDSGPFSYNEQFF. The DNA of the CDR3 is TGTGCCAGCAGCTTGGATAGCGGGCCTTTCTCCTACAATGAGCAGTTCTTC.

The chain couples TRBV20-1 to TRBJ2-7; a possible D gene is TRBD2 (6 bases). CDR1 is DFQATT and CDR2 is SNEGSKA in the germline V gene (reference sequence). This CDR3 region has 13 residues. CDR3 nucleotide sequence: TGCAGCAGCCCGGTGGGCGGGAACCACGAGCAGTACTTC. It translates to CSSPVGGNHEQYF.

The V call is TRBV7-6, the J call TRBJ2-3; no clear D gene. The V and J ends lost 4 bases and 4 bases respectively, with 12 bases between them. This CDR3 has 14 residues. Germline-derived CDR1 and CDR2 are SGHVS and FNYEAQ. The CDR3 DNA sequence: TGTGCCAGCAGCTCTTTCCACCCCCCAGATACGCAGTATTTT. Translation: CASSSFHPPDTQYF.

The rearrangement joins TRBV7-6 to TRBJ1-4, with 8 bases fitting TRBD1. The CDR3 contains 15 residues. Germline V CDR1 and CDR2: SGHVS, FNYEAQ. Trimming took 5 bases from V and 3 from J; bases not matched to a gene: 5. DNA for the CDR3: TGTGCCAGCAGCCCCAGGGACAGGCCTAATGAAAAACTGTTTTTT. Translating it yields CASSPRDRPNEKLFF.

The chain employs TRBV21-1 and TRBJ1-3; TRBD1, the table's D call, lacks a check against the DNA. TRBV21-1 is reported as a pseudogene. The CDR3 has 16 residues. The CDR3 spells CASSKRRTGLGNTIYF. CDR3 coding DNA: TGTGCCAGCAGCAAAAGAAGGACAGGGCTAGGAAACACCATATATTTT.

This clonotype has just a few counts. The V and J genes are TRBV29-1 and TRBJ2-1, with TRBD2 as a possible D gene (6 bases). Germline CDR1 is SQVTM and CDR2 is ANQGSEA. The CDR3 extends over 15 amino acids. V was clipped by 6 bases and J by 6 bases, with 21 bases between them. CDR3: CSVADLTSGGNEQFF. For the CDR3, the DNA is TGCAGCGTAGCTGACTTGACTAGTGGGGGCAATGAGCAGTTCTTC.

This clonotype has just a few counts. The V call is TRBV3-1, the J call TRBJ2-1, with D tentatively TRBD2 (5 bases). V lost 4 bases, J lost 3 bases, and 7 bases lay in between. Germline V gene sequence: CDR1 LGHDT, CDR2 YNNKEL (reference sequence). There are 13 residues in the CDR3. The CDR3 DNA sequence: TGTGCCAGCAGCCTCGGGAACTACAATGAGCAGTTCTTC. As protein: CASSLGNYNEQFF.

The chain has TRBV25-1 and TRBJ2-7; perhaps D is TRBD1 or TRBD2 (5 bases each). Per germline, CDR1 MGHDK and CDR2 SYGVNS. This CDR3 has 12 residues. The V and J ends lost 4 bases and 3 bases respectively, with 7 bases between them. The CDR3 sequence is CASSGDLYEQYF. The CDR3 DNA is TGTGCCAGCAGTGGGGACCTCTACGAGCAGTACTTC.

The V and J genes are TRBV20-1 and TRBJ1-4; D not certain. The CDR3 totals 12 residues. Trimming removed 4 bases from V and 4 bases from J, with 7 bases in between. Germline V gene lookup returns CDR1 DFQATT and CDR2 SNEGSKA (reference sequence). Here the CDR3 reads CSATRLNEKLFF. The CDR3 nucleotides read TGCAGTGCTACACGGCTTAATGAAAAACTGTTTTTT.

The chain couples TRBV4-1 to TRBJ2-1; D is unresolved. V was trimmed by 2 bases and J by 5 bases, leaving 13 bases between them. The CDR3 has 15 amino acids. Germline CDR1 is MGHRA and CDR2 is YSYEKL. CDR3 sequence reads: CASSQWRRGDNEQFF. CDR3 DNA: TGCGCCAGCAGCCAATGGAGACGTGGAGACAATGAGCAGTTCTTC.